The 27 T cell receptor beta chains below all came from one sample that was sequenced in a study of T cells in Graves' hyperthyroidism and ophthalmopathy. TCR beta CDR3 sequences were amplified from RNA transcripts. HTBI primers drove first-round RT-PCR of the TCR CDR3. TCRdb processed the multiplex PCR reads anew with MiXCR; each CDR3 protein has one entry. This table holds hundreds of thousands of distinct CDR3 sequences, more than 30% found once. Sample: blood. Receptors originate from a man aged 18-30 years with Graves' hyperthyroidism.

This clonotype was counted only a few times. V gene TRBV2 combines with J gene TRBJ2-7; tentative D call: TRBD2 (5 bases). Germline values: CDR1 SNHLY, CDR2 FYNNEI. The CDR3 is 14 residues long. The V and J ends lost 2 bases and 6 bases respectively, with 14 bases between them. CDR3 residues: CASSENGLGSEQYF. In DNA form, the CDR3 reads TGTGCCAGCAGTGAAAACGGCCTGGGGAGCGAGCAGTACTTC.

This clonotype was recorded at least ten times. This chain links TRBV7-6 with TRBJ2-7; 7 nucleotides match TRBD1. The germline V gene has CDR1 SGHVS and CDR2 FNYEAQ. This CDR3 is 13 amino acids long. Trimming removed 5 bases from V and 5 bases from J; junction bases left unmatched: 6. Here the CDR3 reads CASSPGQTNEQYF. For the CDR3, the DNA is TGTGCCAGCAGCCCGGGACAGACGAACGAGCAGTACTTC.

CDR3 nucleotides: TGCAGTGCAGAAGGACAGGGGATAACTGGAAACACCATATATTTT. Protein: CSAEGQGITGNTIYF. The rearrangement uses TRBV20-1 and TRBJ1-3; the match to TRBD1 covers 9 bases. This CDR3 comprises 15 residues. Germline CDR1 is DFQATT and CDR2 is SNEGSKA (reference sequence). J was trimmed by 2 bases and V by 6 bases; bases with no gene match: 8.

The genes are TRBV20-1 and TRBJ1-2, with TRBD1 as a possible D gene (6 bases). Deletions cut 6 bases from V and 4 bases from J, with 21 bases between. This CDR3 has 15 residues. CDR1 DFQATT and CDR2 SNEGSKA come from the germline V gene (reference sequence). In nucleotides, the CDR3 is TGCAGTGCCCGGGATAGGGGGGGCCGGGGCTATGGCTACACCTTC. This translates into CSARDRGGRGYGYTF.

The chain employs TRBV7-3 and TRBJ1-2; TRBD1 matches 7 bases. CDR1 SGHTA and CDR2 FQGTGA come from the germline V gene. V shed 3 bases and J 6 bases; nucleotides not matched to a gene: 16. This CDR3 spans 17 amino acids. The CDR3 bases are TGTGCCAGCAGCTTCACACAGGGGCCCCCTTTTACCGATGGCTACACCTTC. It specifies CASSFTQGPPFTDGYTF.

The chain carries TRBV4-1 and TRBJ1-2; D is undetermined. CDR1 and CDR2 (germline): MGHRA, YSYEKL. CDR3 size: 13 residues. V lost 4 bases, J lost 8 bases, and 14 bases lay in between. CDR3 bases: TGCGCCAGCAGCCGGAGTGTAGTATCCGGCTACACCTTC. Translating gives CASSRSVVSGYTF.

This clonotype was detected only a few times. The chain carries TRBV7-3 and TRBJ1-3; a weak D match, TRBD1 (6 bases). The CDR3 spans 15 residues. Germline V gene sequence: CDR1 SGHTA, CDR2 FQGTGA. V lost 5 bases to trimming and J lost 3 bases, with 14 bases between them. This CDR3 reads CASSLSQGYGNTIYF. The DNA of the CDR3 is TGTGCCAGCAGCCTGTCACAGGGATATGGAAACACCATATATTTT.

This clonotype appeared many times. The V gene is TRBV10-3, the J gene TRBJ1-5, with D unresolved. The V gene's germline CDR1 is ENHRY and CDR2 SYGVKD. CDR3 length equals 17 residues. Trimming cost V 6 bases and J 2 bases, with 20 bases left between them. The CDR3 spells CAISQTDGKVGNQPQHF. DNA of the CDR3: TGTGCCATCAGCCAAACGGATGGGAAGGTGGGCAATCAGCCCCAGCATTTT.

This rearrangement joins TRBV6-1 to TRBJ1-1; tentative D call: TRBD1 (6 bases). Trimming took 3 bases from V and 7 from J, leaving 12 bases between them. There are 13 residues in the CDR3. Germline assignment: CDR1 MNHNS and CDR2 SASEGT. DNA of the CDR3: TGTGCCAGCAGTGACTGGACAGCCCTTGAAGCTTTCTTT. Protein: CASSDWTALEAFF.

This clonotype was seen a handful of times. The V gene is TRBV29-1, the J gene TRBJ1-2; D perhaps matches TRBD1 (5 bases). The germline CDR1 and CDR2 sequences are SQVTM and ANQGSEA. The CDR3 is 10 amino acids. With 8 bases removed from V and 4 bases from J, the gap between germline ends came to 8 bases. CDR3 in DNA: TGCAGCTCCGACAGCTATGGCTACACCTTC. This codes for CSSDSYGYTF.

At least ten counts were recorded for this clonotype. V and J are TRBV15 and TRBJ1-5; D perhaps matches TRBD1 (5 bases). Trimming shortened V by 5 bases and J by 0 bases, and 8 bases separated the two germline ends. CDR3 length: 14 residues. Per the germline V gene, CDR1 is LNHNV and CDR2 is YYDKDF (reference sequence). The DNA for the CDR3 is TGTGCCACCAGCGGGACGGCTAGCAATCAGCCCCAGCATTTT. Translating gives CATSGTASNQPQHF.

J is TRBJ1-4 and V is TRBV2; D is perhaps TRBD1 (5 bases). The CDR3 is 13 residues long. Trimming removed 3 bases from V and 4 bases from J, with 6 bases in between. The V gene's germline CDR1 is SNHLY and CDR2 FYNNEI. The CDR3 DNA follows: TGTGCCAGCAGTGATCAGGGTAATGAAAAACTGTTTTTT. The encoded protein is CASSDQGNEKLFF.

The CDR3 sequence: CATSIPRAGTSYEQYF. CDR3 DNA sequence: TGTGCCACCAGCATCCCTAGGGCGGGTACCTCCTACGAGCAGTACTTC. V gene TRBV15 combines with J gene TRBJ2-7; tentatively, D is TRBD2 (5 bases). Germline CDR1 reads LNHNV; CDR2 reads YYDKDF (reference sequence). The CDR3 spans 16 residues. V shed 4 bases and J shed 0 bases, with 16 bases lying between them. Full variable domain (rest looked up from reference TRBV15 and TRBJ2-7): DAMVIQNPRYQVTQFGKPVTLSCSQTLNHNVMYWYQQKSSQAPKLLFHYYDKDFNNEADTPDNFQSRRPNTSFCFLDIRSPGLGDTAMYLCATSIPRAGTSYEQYFGPGTRLTVT.

This clonotype is a singleton in its sample. The chain is built from TRBV20-1 and TRBJ1-5; 11 bases are a match to TRBD1. CDR3 length: 13 residues. CDR1 is DFQATT, CDR2 SNEGSKA, per germline (reference sequence). Unmatched junction bases numbered 6, after V lost 6 bases and J lost 8 bases. The CDR3 DNA is TGCAGTGCAAGGACAGGGGGCGAAGAGCCCCAGCATTTT. It codes for CSARTGGEEPQHF.

The genes are TRBV7-8 and TRBJ1-4; the D gene is possibly TRBD1 (6 bases). This CDR3 has 16 amino acids. V shed 1 base and J shed 7 bases, with 16 bases lying between them. Germline V lookup: CDR1 SGHVS, CDR2 FQNEAQ. The chain's CDR3 is CASSLEAGQGSEKLFF. For the CDR3, the DNA is TGTGCCAGCAGCTTAGAAGCGGGGCAGGGGAGTGAAAAACTGTTTTTT.

This clonotype was counted many times. The chain recombines TRBV5-1 with TRBJ1-1; 7 bases are a match to TRBD1. CDR3 size: 15 residues. Germline V gene lookup returns CDR1 SGHRS and CDR2 YFSETQ. The V segment lost 3 bases and the J segment 0 bases; nucleotides outside the gene matches: 5. The CDR3 spells CASSWRDSMNTEAFF. The CDR3 DNA follows: TGCGCCAGCAGCTGGAGGGACAGCATGAACACTGAAGCTTTCTTT.

This clonotype has just a few counts. The chain has TRBV7-2 and TRBJ1-5; tentative D call: TRBD1 (6 bases). The V gene lost 3 bases and the J gene lost 3 bases, with 18 bases spanning the gap. Germline assignment: CDR1 SGHTA and CDR2 FQGNSA. The CDR3 runs 17 residues. In DNA, the CDR3 is TGTGCCAGCAGCTTGGCCCGGACAGCGCGCTTCAATCAGCCCCAGCATTTT. It codes for CASSLARTARFNQPQHF. Variable domain in full (rest from reference TRBV7-2 and TRBJ1-5): GAGVSQSPSNKVTEKGKDVELRCDPISGHTALYWYRQSLGQGLEFLIYFQGNSAPDKSGLPSDRFSAERTGGSVSTLTIQRTQQEDSAVYLCASSLARTARFNQPQHFGDGTRLSIL.

This clonotype was counted only a few times. This chain joins TRBV7-2 and TRBJ2-5; D is ambiguous. The CDR3 is 16 amino acids. The germline V gene encodes CDR1 SGHTA and CDR2 FQGNSA. Trimming took off 0 bases at V and 4 bases at J, with 15 bases between the two ends. DNA of the CDR3: TGTGCCAGCAGCTTAGCGGTTGTCCCGGCGGTAGAGACCCAGTACTTC. This codes for CASSLAVVPAVETQYF.

This rearrangement joins TRBV12-3 or TRBV12-4 to TRBJ2-2; 9 bases match TRBD2. The trim removed 8 bases at V and 6 bases at J, leaving 7 bases unmatched. The CDR3 is 14 residues long. CDR3: CASGGLAGSGELFF. CDR3 coding DNA: TGTGCCAGCGGTGGGCTAGCGGGATCCGGGGAGCTGTTTTTT.

This clonotype was recorded a few times. The chain couples TRBV15 to TRBJ2-3; D is uncertain. Germline CDR1 and CDR2: LNHNV and YYDKDF (reference sequence). The CDR3 contains 15 residues. The ends were cut back, 6 bases at V and 0 bases at J, with 13 bases in the middle. The CDR3 DNA reads TGTGCCACCAGTATTGGGGAAGGGAGCACAGATACGCAGTATTTT. Its translation is CATSIGEGSTDTQYF.

The table lists this clonotype with many counts. V usage is TRBV12-3 or TRBV12-4 and J usage is TRBJ1-2; no firm D call. CDR3 length equals 14 residues. V lost 0 bases and J 4 bases, leaving 9 bases between the germline ends. The CDR3 sequence is CASSLATASYGYTF. CDR3 coding DNA: TGTGCCAGCAGTTTAGCGACTGCTTCCTATGGCTACACCTTC.

The chain has TRBV20-1 and TRBJ2-7; 12 nucleotides line up with TRBD2. Germline lookup yields CDR1 DFQATT and CDR2 SNEGSKA (reference sequence). Trimming removed 3 bases from V and 3 bases from J; junction bases left unmatched: 6. This CDR3 is built from 15 residues. CDR3 loop: CSASPGLAGLYEQYF. For the CDR3, the DNA is TGCAGTGCTAGCCCCGGACTAGCGGGACTCTACGAGCAGTACTTC.

The chain joins TRBV15 to TRBJ2-2, with a weak D call TRBD1 (6 bases). Germline V gene lookup returns CDR1 LNHNV and CDR2 YYDKDF (reference sequence). V was clipped by 3 bases and J by 0 bases, with 14 bases between them. CDR3 length: 17 residues. The CDR3 region is CATSSEIGQSNTGELFF. DNA of the CDR3: TGTGCCACCAGCAGTGAAATAGGACAGTCGAACACCGGGGAGCTGTTTTTT.

This clonotype was seen at least ten times. J is TRBJ1-3 and V is TRBV19; D possibly corresponds to TRBD1 (6 bases). The CDR3 runs 13 residues. The V gene's germline CDR1 is LNHDA and CDR2 SQIVND (reference sequence). V was shortened by 8 bases and J by 0 bases, with 8 bases between the two germline ends. CDR3 in DNA: TGTGCCAGTGGAGGGGGCTCTGGAAACACCATATATTTT. This encodes CASGGGSGNTIYF.

Concerning this clonotype: Because it lacks the conserved phenylalanine or tryptophan at the end, this CDR3 is likely a read error. Because the CDR3's place on the DNA is in doubt, the DNA is left out and the CDR3 is given as listed by TCRdb. The genes are TRBV10-2 and TRBJ2-5; whether TRBD2, the table's D call, matches the DNA was not checked. 16 amino acids form the CDR3, both terminal residues included. Germline CDR1 reads WSHSY; CDR2 reads SAAADI. CDR3 sequence: CASRPGLAGPKRPSTS.

With regard to this clonotype: One base away lies a much larger clone, so this may be a sequencing read error. V usage is TRBV6-5 and J usage is TRBJ1-2; TRBD1 is a possible D gene (6 bases). Germline CDR1 reads MNHEY; CDR2 reads SVGAGI. The CDR3 has 12 residues. The CDR3 coding sequence is TGTGCCGGCAGTTACACAGGGTATGGCTACACCTTC. Encoded protein: CAGSYTGYGYTF.

The chain combines TRBV19 with TRBJ2-6; 13 nucleotides match TRBD2. CDR1 and CDR2 (germline): LNHDA, SQIVND (reference sequence). The CDR3 length is 14 residues. The ends lost 5 bases at V and 15 bases at J; junction bases unmatched: 7. CDR3 DNA: TGTGCCAGTAGTCGCGGACTAGCGGGAGAGGACCTGACTTTC. It encodes CASSRGLAGEDLTF. The full variable domain, rest sourced from reference TRBV19 and TRBJ2-6, is DGGITQSPKYLFRKEGQNVTLSCEQNLNHDAMYWYRQDPGQGLRLIYYSQIVNDFQKGDIAEGYSVSREKKESFPLTVTSAQKNPTAFYLCASSRGLAGEDLTFGAGSRLTVL.